Shown below are 14 T cell receptor beta chains from a single sample sequenced in a study of vaccination and CD4 T cells after COVID-19. No antigen is known for these receptors. The study sequenced cultured CD4+ T cell DNA using the Oncomine TCR Beta short-read assay. TCRdb called the PCR reads again in MiXCR, with one record for every CDR3 protein. The table includes around 19,000 distinct CDR3 sequences, 49% detected once. Documented treatment: roughly 10-day PBMC culture with coronavirus spike peptide pools or control peptides (ViraFEST assay). Sequencing was done on a sample of CD4+ T cells from blood, cultured in vitro. The receptors were gathered from a human donor who had recovered from COVID-19.

The chain links TRBV28 to TRBJ2-1; D is unresolved. Germline CDR1 reads MDHEN; CDR2 reads SYDVKM. The CDR3 consists of 15 residues. V was shortened by 5 bases and J by 3 bases, with 14 bases between the two germline ends. Here the CDR3 reads CASSPTAQFYNEQFF. The CDR3 coding sequence is TGTGCCAGCAGTCCGACCGCTCAATTCTACAATGAGCAGTTCTTC.

The rearrangement joins TRBV20-1 to TRBJ2-7; D gene ambiguous. Trimming stripped 5 bases from V and 6 bases from J, with 11 bases between. This CDR3 comprises 11 residues. CDR1 is DFQATT, CDR2 SNEGSKA, per germline (reference sequence). CDR3 amino acids: CSAHQRREQYF. As DNA, the CDR3 is TGCAGTGCTCACCAACGACGCGAGCAGTACTTC.

This clonotype occurred a few times. The rearrangement joins TRBV20-1 to TRBJ2-1; TRBD1 aligns across 7 bases. The J call may be mistaken, given a closer DNA end match to TRBJ2-7. Germline lookup yields CDR1 DFQATT and CDR2 SNEGSKA (reference sequence). The CDR3 runs 11 residues. CDR3: CREGTAYEQYF. The CDR3 DNA reads TGCAGGGAAGGGACAGCGTACGAGCAGTACTTC.

This clonotype has just a few counts. The chain links TRBV30 to TRBJ1-2; D is unresolved. The CDR3 length is 13 residues. Trimming removed 1 base from V and 0 bases from J, with 6 bases in between. From germline, CDR1 is GTSNPN and CDR2 SVGIG (reference sequence). The CDR3 DNA is TGTGCCTGGAGTGGAGGGCCTAACTATGGCTACACCTTC. This translates into CAWSGGPNYGYTF.

V is TRBV11-3 and J is TRBJ2-7; D is possibly TRBD1 (6 bases). CDR3 length equals 15 residues. Germline CDR1 is SGHNT and CDR2 is YENEEA. V lost 4 bases and J 0 bases, leaving 13 bases between the germline ends. CDR3 region: CASSSRDMSSYEQYF. Here the CDR3 DNA reads TGTGCCAGCAGCTCCCGGGACATGAGCTCCTACGAGCAGTACTTC.

V gene TRBV11-3 combines with J gene TRBJ2-2; D is perhaps TRBD2 (5 bases). The CDR3 is 13 amino acids. Germline V gene sequence: CDR1 SGHNT, CDR2 YENEEA. Trimming pared 2 bases from V and 9 bases from J, leaving 10 bases between. The CDR3 DNA is TGTGCCAGCAGCTTAAGTGAGCGGAGGGAGCTGTTTTTT. As protein: CASSLSERRELFF. Filled out from reference TRBV11-3 and TRBJ2-2, the complete variable domain reads EAGVVQSPRYKIIEKKQPVAFWCNPISGHNTLYWYLQNLGQGPELLIRYENEEAVDDSQLPKDRFSAERLKGVDSTLKIQPAELGDSAVYLCASSLSERRELFFGEGSRLTVL.

This clonotype was picked up a small number of times. V is TRBV7-2 and J is TRBJ2-7; a possible D gene is TRBD1 (5 bases). The V gene's germline CDR1 is SGHTA and CDR2 FQGNSA. V was clipped by 2 bases and J by 6 bases, with 14 bases between them. The CDR3 covers 14 residues. CDR3 bases: TGTGCCAGCAGCTTACAGGGAAGGGTGAGCGAGCAGTACTTC. Its protein is CASSLQGRVSEQYF.

The rearrangement joins TRBV15 to TRBJ2-3; 7 bases are shared with TRBD2. Germline values: CDR1 LNHNV, CDR2 YYDKDF (reference sequence). This CDR3 spans 16 amino acids. V gave up 1 base and J gave up 2 bases; unmatched junction bases: 6. The CDR3 DNA reads as TGTGCCACCAGCAGAGGGTTAGCGGGCCCCACAGATACGCAGTATTTT. This gives the protein CATSRGLAGPTDTQYF.

This clonotype occurred a few times. The chain combines TRBV19 with TRBJ1-2; tentatively, D is TRBD1 (5 bases). This CDR3 has 13 residues. The V end was cut by 3 bases, the J end by 4 bases, with 9 bases between. CDR1 LNHDA and CDR2 SQIVND come from the germline V gene (reference sequence). CDR3 in DNA: TGTGCCAGTAGTATCGGCCAGGGCTATGGCTACACCTTC. The encoded protein is CASSIGQGYGYTF.

This clonotype was seen a handful of times. The V call is TRBV5-1, the J call TRBJ2-5; 7 bases line up with TRBD2. Looked up from germline, CDR1 is SGHRS and CDR2 is YFSETQ. The CDR3 sequence is 15 residues long. V dropped 5 bases and J dropped 3; count of bases not matched to a gene: 10. The CDR3 nucleotides read TGCGCCAGCAGTTACCTTGGGGGGGAGGAAGAGACCCAGTACTTC. Residues: CASSYLGGEEETQYF.

CDR3 residues: CASSLAPGTTTYEQYF. CDR3 nucleotides: TGTGCCAGCAGCTTAGCCCCAGGGACTACGACCTACGAGCAGTACTTC. V and J are TRBV7-2 and TRBJ2-7; TRBD2 matches 7 bases. Germline V gene data show CDR1 as SGHTA and CDR2 as FQGNSA. Trimming took 0 bases from V and 2 from J; bases not matched to a gene: 7. The CDR3 spans 16 residues.

This clonotype was detected a few times. The chain has TRBV12-3 or TRBV12-4 and TRBJ2-3; 7 bases align to TRBD2. The CDR3 spans 16 residues. Losses at the gene ends were 1 base for V and 0 bases for J; bases not matched to a gene: 4. The CDR3 DNA reads as TGTGCCAGCAGTTTAGTAGCGGGCAGTAGCACAGATACGCAGTATTTT. This encodes CASSLVAGSSTDTQYF.

The CDR3, as DNA: TGTGCCAGCAGCCGGCGCAGGGGGCTAAACACTGAAGCTTTCTTT. This translates into CASSRRRGLNTEAFF. The chain uses TRBV3-1 and TRBJ1-1, with TRBD1 identical over 8 bases. The J segment lost 2 bases and the V segment lost 4 bases, leaving 6 bases of the junction unmatched. Germline values: CDR1 LGHDT, CDR2 YNNKEL (reference sequence). The CDR3 consists of 15 residues.

The chain combines TRBV15 with TRBJ2-1; TRBD2 aligns across 8 bases. CDR1 LNHNV and CDR2 YYDKDF come from the germline V gene (reference sequence). CDR3 length: 12 residues. The V segment lost 4 bases and the J segment 13 bases; nucleotides outside the gene matches: 6. The CDR3: CATSTSGGAQFF. The CDR3 DNA is TGTGCCACCAGCACGTCGGGGGGGGCACAGTTCTTC.